Listed here are 14 T cell receptor beta chains from one sample, sequenced in a study of CD8+CD57+ T cells in acquired aplastic anemia. Genomic DNA constituted the template upon which TCR beta VDJ and CDR3 profiling was performed. TCRdb re-called the reads with MiXCR, one entry per CDR3 protein. The repertoire consists of about 180,000 distinct CDR3 sequences, with 45% to 60% occurring once and the leading ten covering under 15%. It was patients with CD8+CD57+ cell expansion by flow cytometry who were chosen for sequencing. Material: sorted CD4+, CD8+, or CD8+CD57+ T cells (not recorded which) from PBMCs. These receptors all stem from a human donor with aplastic anemia.

The chain combines TRBV10-3 with TRBJ2-2; 8 positions match TRBD1. This CDR3 region has 18 residues. Looked up from germline, CDR1 is ENHRY and CDR2 is SYGVKD. V was clipped by 4 bases and J by 6 bases; unmatched bases: 16. This CDR3 is CAISGWTGGQANAGELFF. In DNA form, the CDR3 reads TGTGCCATCAGTGGGTGGACCGGGGGACAGGCCAACGCCGGGGAGCTGTTTTTT.

J is TRBJ2-1 and V is TRBV7-8, with no clear D. CDR3 length equals 12 residues. V lost 2 bases and J lost 8, with 7 bases in between. Germline assignment: CDR1 SGHVS and CDR2 FQNEAQ. The CDR3 loop is CASSLFGHEQFF. CDR3 nucleotides: TGTGCCAGCAGCTTATTCGGGCATGAGCAGTTCTTC.

Of note for this clonotype: This may arise from a read error, as a much more abundant clone is one base away. This rearrangement joins TRBV12-3 or TRBV12-4 to TRBJ2-1; D gene unclear. The CDR3 consists of 15 residues. The CDR3 reads CATLKSSRSYTEQFF. The CDR3 DNA follows: TGTGCCACCCTGAAAAGCAGCCGCTCCTACACTGAGCAGTTCTTC.

In its sample, this clonotype was seen a few times. The rearrangement uses TRBV29-1 and TRBJ2-3, with D perhaps matching TRBD2 (6 bases). The germline V and J ends were trimmed by 3 bases and 0 bases, with 7 bases remaining between them. The CDR3 has 13 residues. In germline, CDR1 is SQVTM, CDR2 ANQGSEA. In DNA form, the CDR3 reads TGCAGCGTTGAGGGGACTAGCACAGATACGCAGTATTTT. It is translated as CSVEGTSTDTQYF.

On this clonotype: One end of the junction is discordant with germline, which a read error may explain. The rearrangement joins TRBV10-3 to TRBJ2-2; D not certain. Germline loops: CDR1 ENHRY, CDR2 SYGVKD. The length of the CDR3 is 13 residues. CDR3 coding DNA: TGTGCCAGCAGTGTTAACAGTCGGCAGGAGCTGTTTTTT. Amino acids: CASSVNSRQELFF.

In DNA, the CDR3 is TGTGCCACCAGCAGAGATACTTTAGGGCAGCCTGACTCCTACGAGCAGTACTTC. This sequence encodes CATSRDTLGQPDSYEQYF. V gene TRBV15 combines with J gene TRBJ2-7, with unresolved D. CDR1 and CDR2 from the germline V gene are LNHNV and YYDKDF (reference sequence). Trimming removed 0 bases at V and 0 bases at J, with 18 bases between. The CDR3 has 18 amino acids. Full variable domain (rest looked up from reference TRBV15 and TRBJ2-7): DAMVIQNPRYQVTQFGKPVTLSCSQTLNHNVMYWYQQKSSQAPKLLFHYYDKDFNNEADTPDNFQSRRPNTSFCFLDIRSPGLGDTAMYLCATSRDTLGQPDSYEQYFGPGTRLTVT.

The J gene is TRBJ1-2, the V gene TRBV5-4; 7 bases are shared with TRBD1. V lost 3 bases, J lost 8 bases, and 7 bases stayed unmatched. The CDR3 consists of 13 residues. Looked up from germline, CDR1 is SGHNT and CDR2 is YYREEE (reference sequence). The DNA of the CDR3 is TGTGCCAGCAGCTACGACAGGGAGGGCGGCTACACCTTC. Encoded protein: CASSYDREGGYTF.

This clonotype has at least ten counts. The rearrangement joins TRBV7-9 to TRBJ1-1, with D possibly being TRBD1 (6 bases). Germline CDR1 reads SEHNR; CDR2 reads FQNEAQ (reference sequence). Trimming removed 5 bases from V and 2 bases from J, with 15 bases in between. The CDR3 consists of 15 residues. This CDR3 reads CASSLTGQINTEAFF. CDR3 bases: TGTGCCAGCAGCCTGACTGGACAGATAAACACTGAAGCTTTCTTT.

This clonotype was counted once. The rearrangement links TRBV10-3 to TRBJ2-3; D call uncertain. Germline CDR1 reads ENHRY; CDR2 reads SYGVKD. Trimming left V 4 bases short and J 2 bases short, with 13 bases between. The CDR3 length is 15 residues. CDR3 coding DNA: TGTGCCATCAGTGGCACTGGAGAGAACACAGATACGCAGTATTTT. Translated: CAISGTGENTDTQYF.

The chain uses TRBV2 and TRBJ1-4; perhaps TRBD1 as D (5 bases). V lost 6 bases, J lost 5 bases, and 10 bases lay in between. From germline, CDR1 is SNHLY and CDR2 FYNNEI. This CDR3 spans 13 amino acids. The CDR3 spells CASRGGLNEKLFF. CDR3 sequence (DNA): TGTGCCAGCAGGGGGGGTTTAAATGAAAAACTGTTTTTT.

This clonotype was picked up many times. The V gene is TRBV6-1, the J gene TRBJ2-2; D may be TRBD2 (6 bases). Trimming stripped 8 bases from V and 3 bases from J, with 13 bases between. Germline V gene lookup returns CDR1 MNHNS and CDR2 SASEGT. This CDR3 has 14 amino acids. The chain's CDR3 is CASGSGGYTGELFF. In DNA form, the CDR3 reads TGTGCCAGCGGAAGCGGAGGGTACACCGGGGAGCTGTTTTTT.

This clonotype was observed a few times. The rearrangement links TRBV19 to TRBJ1-1; 7 positions match TRBD1. V lost 5 bases to trimming and J lost 4 bases; unmatched junction nucleotides: 7. Germline V lookup: CDR1 LNHDA, CDR2 SQIVND (reference sequence). The length of the CDR3 is 14 residues. Here the CDR3 DNA reads TGTGCCAGTAGTTGGACAGGTCTAGGCACTGAAGCTTTCTTT. Amino acid sequence: CASSWTGLGTEAFF.

There are many counts of this clonotype. At one end the junction does not follow the germline gene, possibly because of a read error. The chain employs TRBV15 and TRBJ2-2, with D uncertain. Per germline, CDR1 LNHNV and CDR2 YYDKDF (reference sequence). The CDR3 is 13 residues long. The CDR3 DNA sequence: TGTGCCACCAGCGGAGACCCAACCGGGGAGCTGTTTTTT. It is translated as CATSGDPTGELFF.

This clonotype was detected ten times or more. The CDR3 loop is CASTLPGAETQYF. CDR3 DNA: TGTGCCAGCACCCTACCAGGGGCAGAGACCCAGTACTTC. The rearrangement joins TRBV5-6 to TRBJ2-5; a possible D gene is TRBD1 (6 bases). V gave up 6 bases and J gave up 4 bases, with 13 bases separating them. CDR1 is SGHDT, CDR2 YYEEEE, per germline. The CDR3 covers 13 residues.